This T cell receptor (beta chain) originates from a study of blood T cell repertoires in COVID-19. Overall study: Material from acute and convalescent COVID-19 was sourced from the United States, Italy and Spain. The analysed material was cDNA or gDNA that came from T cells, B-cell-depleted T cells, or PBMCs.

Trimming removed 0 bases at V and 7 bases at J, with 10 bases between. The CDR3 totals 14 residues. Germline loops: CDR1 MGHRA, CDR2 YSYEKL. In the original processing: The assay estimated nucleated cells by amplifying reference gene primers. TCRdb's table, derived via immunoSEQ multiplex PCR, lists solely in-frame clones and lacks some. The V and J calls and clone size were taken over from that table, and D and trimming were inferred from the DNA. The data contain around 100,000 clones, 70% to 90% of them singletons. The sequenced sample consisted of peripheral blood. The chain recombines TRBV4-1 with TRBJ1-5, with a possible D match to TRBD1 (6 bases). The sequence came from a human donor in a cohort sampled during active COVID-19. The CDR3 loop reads CASSQEGAGQPQHF. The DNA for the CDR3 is TGCGCCAGCAGCCAAGAGGGGGCTGGGCAGCCCCAGCATTTT.